This T cell receptor beta chain was profiled in a study of cytomegalovirus exposure and HLA in healthy donors. Study results and limitations: Rare TCR sequences predominated, though certain public TCRs were found in many donors. HLA alleles were associated with fewer than 20,000 TCR beta sequences in a later analysis at 0.05 false discovery rate. The study flagged some 170 TCR beta chains as cytomegalovirus-associated.

13 Jbeta primers and 60 Vbeta primers were used for the PCR. Data came from immunoSEQ multiplex PCR; TCRdb stores just in-frame clones and leaves some out. The sample includes 200,000 to 300,000 clones, roughly 81% of them seen just once. To note about this clone: As yet, its antigen is unknown.

The CDR3 has 17 residues. CDR1 and CDR2 (germline): SGHDT, YYEEEE. The chain is built from TRBV5-6 and TRBJ2-5, with TRBD2 matching 12 bases. The J call may be faulty, since TRBJ2-7 better matches the DNA end. The sequenced sample was PBMCs. The TCR sequence derives from a girl aged 2 to 9 in good health and CMV-seronegative. CDR3 DNA sequence: TGTGCCAGCAGACCGGGACTAGCGGGCCCCGGGGCCCACGAGCAGTACTTC. This codes for CASRPGLAGPGAHEQYF.